This T cell receptor beta chain is drawn from a study of identical twins (dated by TCRdb to the mid-2010s). Describing the broader study: The study deep-sequenced TCR alpha and beta repertoires from monozygotic twins, unrelated adults of various ages and cord blood to test whether fetal clonotypes persist. To rule out contamination, the twin experiments were replicated at different times with different library preparation protocols.

Library construction relied on 5' RACE. Sequencer: Illumina HiSeq 2000. Template switching introduced a universal primer binding site; the final cDNA contained a unique molecular identifier, enabling accurate counting of TCR cDNA molecules. Specific primers in the conserved constant-segment region were used to synthesize first-strand cDNA for the TCR alpha and beta chains. To control for contamination, each cDNA library was double barcoded with a SMART-Mk sample barcode plus Illumina barcodes. Two successive PCR steps introduced TruSeq adapter sequences along with Illumina sample barcodes. The TCR alpha and beta cDNA libraries were sequenced on the Illumina HiSeq platform using custom primers. The published analysis was carried out like this. MiGEC processed the raw reads to extract unique molecular identifiers, while MiXCR was used to determine the CDR3 positions. Recombination models were inferred per individual with the repgenHMM and IGoR tools using an EM algorithm. Shared clonotype analysis was performed with the tcR package in R, normalizing sharing by the product of cloneset sizes. Out-of-frame nonproductive sequences were analyzed to study raw recombination free of thymic and clonal selection effects. The public reads were run again by TCRdb, first through fastp at Q25 and then through MiXCR, and only productive beta chains were kept. Entries that share a CDR3 protein sequence are merged under the most common genes and DNA. What appears here as the V and J calls and clone size reflects TCRdb's work, not the paper's. In all, the sample holds 400,000 to 550,000 distinct CDR3 sequences, and about 24% of those were seen once. The ten top clones hold 2.9% of the sample.

The research as a whole found: The excess sharing between twins in beta out-of-frame sequences was weaker because fewer shared sequences reduced the signal-to-noise ratio. Compared with coincidental sharing between unrelated individuals, an excess of low generation-probability sequences was observed among out-of-frame TCR alpha sequences shared between twins. Recombination models systematically underestimated out-of-frame TCR alpha sharing in monozygotic twins but agreed with sharing between unrelated individuals. Because the same donors could not be followed over many years, the conclusions relied on cross-sectional statistical analysis. Invariant T cells such as MAIT and iNKT could partly confound zero-insertion analyses, though diverse VJ usage argued against this for most clonotypes. Fewer insertions were carried by abundant cord blood beta clonotypes, a similar but weaker trend appeared in young adult naive repertoires, and no such trend appeared in memory repertoires.

As for this clonotype: It has no known antigen specificity. No much larger clone is present one base from it, and per-base qualities are unavailable.

Reading from cysteine to phenylalanine, the CDR3 counts 13 amino acids. This entry keeps only the CDR3 DNA: 39 bases, framed from base 1. V drops 2 bases and J drops 7 bases, leaving 11 bases in between. Every donor was a healthy Caucasian. The twin cohort comprised three pairs of female monozygotic twins, all aged roughly 18 to 30 years. CD4+ and CD8+ T cell populations were isolated with positive isolation kits from Invitrogen. In addition, the sample was reused for a study of T cells expressing NK-cell markers. That second publication adds: About eight donors provided sorted CD3+CD56+NKG2C+, CD3+CD56+NKG2C- and CD3+CD56-NKG2C+ T-cell subsets, whose TCR beta-chain repertoires were profiled. Most of the eight sequenced donors were HCMV-seropositive and one was HCMV-seronegative. To restrict sorting to alphabetaTCR-expressing T cells, an anti-gammadeltaTCR antibody was added in several experiments. In six donors, the dominant CD3+CD56+NKG2C+ clonotypes were found to rank among the top 10 CD8+ clonotypes and to make up roughly 1.0-7.0% of CD8+ T cells. Those dominant clonotypes were again the most abundant among CD3+CD56-NKG2C+ cells in four donors, at roughly 28.3-60.1%. Whether the expanded NKG2C-expressing T cell clones were specific for HCMV antigens was left unclear. The study sequenced eight donors, all healthy volunteers chosen at random: three men and five women. HCMV-specific IgG was detected in serum with a commercial ELISA kit to determine HCMV serostatus. MIGEC handled demultiplexing of the reads and grouping by UMI, while MiTCR was used to assemble and quantify clonotypes. To exclude erroneous sequences, any TCR cDNA sequence not supported by at least two reads was discarded. The tcR package was used for downstream repertoire analysis, and clonotypes were matched between fractions using CDR3 nucleotide sequence together with V segment. VDJmatch was used to annotate antigen specificity against VDJdb, with one amino acid substitution allowed in CDR3.

The V and J segments used are TRBV12-3 or TRBV12-4 and TRBJ2-5, with an unclear D gene assignment. This receptor was taken from a woman aged 18-29 years in good health. Material for sequencing was CD4+ T cells sorted from blood. The nucleotide sequence reads TGTGCCAGCAGTTTAAAACAGATGGGGACCCAGTACTTC. This codes for CASSLKQMGTQYF.